This T cell receptor beta chain stems from a study of CD8 T cells in Susac syndrome. Random hexamers served to reverse transcribe roughly 0.5 to 1 ug RNA. Amplification of TCR beta CDR3 was carried out by immunoSEQ multiplex PCR, which covered 54 Vbeta and 13 Jbeta segments. A single record per CDR3 protein comes from TCRdb applying MiXCR to the immunoSEQ multiplex PCR reads. This table holds about 140,000 distinct CDR3 sequences, approximately 93% found once. CD8+ and CD4+ T cells circulating in blood were sequenced for TCR beta. It was healthy donors who served as the controls, matched for age and sex. Negative isolation was used for CD8+ and CD4+ T cells, and FACS enrichment was applied to TEMRA cells. Trimming stripped 4 bases from V and 4 bases from J, with 7 bases between. CDR3 length equals 11 residues. From germline, CDR1 is SQVTM and CDR2 ANQGSEA.

The rearrangement links TRBV29-1 to TRBJ1-1; possible D gene TRBD1, 6 bases. Material for sequencing was CD8+ T cells from PBMCs. The sequence came from a human donor in good health. CDR3 in amino acids: CSVAGATEAFF. The CDR3 nucleotides read TGCAGCGTTGCGGGGGCCACTGAAGCTTTCTTT. Full variable domain (missing parts from reference TRBV29-1 and TRBJ1-1): SAVISQKPSRDICQRGTSLTIQCQVDSQVTMMFWYRQQPGQSLTLIATANQGSEATYESGFVIDKFPISRPNLTFSTLTVSNMSPEDSSIYLCSVAGATEAFFGQGTRLTVV.